This TCR beta chain was sequenced during a study of blood T cells in healthy people across ages. This clonotype was observed at least ten times. Germline CDR1 and CDR2: SEHNR and FQNEAQ (reference sequence). V lost 4 bases and J lost 12, with 13 bases in between. The CDR3 consists of 12 residues. For the second PCR, which ran for about 6 to 11 cycles, a sample-barcoded 5' primer and a J-beta primer mix were used. Each cDNA molecule was tagged by a template-switch adaptor that had 12 random nucleotides. TCRdb re-called the 5' RACE reads with MiXCR, one entry per CDR3 protein. Counted here are about 700,000 distinct CDR3 sequences, about 30% occurring once; the ten biggest clones make up approximately 15%.

Sequencing was performed on blood. The V gene is TRBV7-9, the J gene TRBJ2-1; the D gene is possibly TRBD2 (5 bases). This TCR came from a woman at least 80 years old in good health. Written as DNA, the CDR3 is TGTGCCAGCAGCTCGGACTTAGCTCGGCAGTTCTTC. It specifies CASSSDLARQFF.